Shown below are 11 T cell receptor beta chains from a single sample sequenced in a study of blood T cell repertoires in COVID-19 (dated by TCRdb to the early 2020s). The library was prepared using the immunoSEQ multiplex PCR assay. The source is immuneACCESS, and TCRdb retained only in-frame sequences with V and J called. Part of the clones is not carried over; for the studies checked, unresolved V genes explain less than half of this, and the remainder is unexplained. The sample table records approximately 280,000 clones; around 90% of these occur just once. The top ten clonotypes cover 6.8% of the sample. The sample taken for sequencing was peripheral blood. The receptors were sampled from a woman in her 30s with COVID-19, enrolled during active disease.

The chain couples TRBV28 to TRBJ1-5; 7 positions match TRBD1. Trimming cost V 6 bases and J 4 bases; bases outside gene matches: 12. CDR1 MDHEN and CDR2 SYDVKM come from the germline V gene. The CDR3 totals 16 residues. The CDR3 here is CASSPTSGQLNQPQHF. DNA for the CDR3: TGTGCCAGCAGCCCTACCTCGGGACAGCTAAATCAGCCCCAGCATTTT.

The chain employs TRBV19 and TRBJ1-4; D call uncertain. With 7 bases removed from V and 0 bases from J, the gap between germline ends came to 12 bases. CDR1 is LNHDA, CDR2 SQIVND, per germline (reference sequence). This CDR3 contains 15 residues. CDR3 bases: TGTGCCAGTATTGCCAGGCGAACAACTAATGAAAAACTGTTTTTT. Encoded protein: CASIARRTTNEKLFF.

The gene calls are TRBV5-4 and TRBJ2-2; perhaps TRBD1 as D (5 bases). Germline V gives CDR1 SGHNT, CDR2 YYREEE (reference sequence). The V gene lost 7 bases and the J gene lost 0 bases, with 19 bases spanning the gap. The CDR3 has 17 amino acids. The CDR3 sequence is CASSPSNTGANTGELFF. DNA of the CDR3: TGTGCCAGCTCGCCGTCAAACACAGGAGCGAACACCGGGGAGCTGTTTTTT.

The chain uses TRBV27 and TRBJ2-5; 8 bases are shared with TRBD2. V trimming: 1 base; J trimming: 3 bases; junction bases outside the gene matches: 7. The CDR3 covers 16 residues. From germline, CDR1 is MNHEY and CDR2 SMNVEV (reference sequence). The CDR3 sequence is CASSLWDGRVEETQYF. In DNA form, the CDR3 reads TGTGCCAGCAGTTTATGGGACGGGAGGGTAGAAGAGACCCAGTACTTC.

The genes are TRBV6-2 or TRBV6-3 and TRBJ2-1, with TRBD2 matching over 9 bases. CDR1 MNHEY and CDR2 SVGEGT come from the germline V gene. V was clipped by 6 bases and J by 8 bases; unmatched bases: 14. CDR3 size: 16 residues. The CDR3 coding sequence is TGTGCCAGCAGCCTACCCCGCCTAGCGGGAAGGGATGAGCAGTTCTTC. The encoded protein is CASSLPRLAGRDEQFF.

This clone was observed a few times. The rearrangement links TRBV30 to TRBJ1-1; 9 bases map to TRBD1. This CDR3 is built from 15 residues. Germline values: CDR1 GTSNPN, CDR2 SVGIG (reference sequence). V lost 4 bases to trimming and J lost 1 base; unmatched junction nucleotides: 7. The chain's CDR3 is CAWKRQGGSNTEAFF. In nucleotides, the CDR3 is TGTGCCTGGAAAAGACAGGGGGGTTCGAACACTGAAGCTTTCTTT.

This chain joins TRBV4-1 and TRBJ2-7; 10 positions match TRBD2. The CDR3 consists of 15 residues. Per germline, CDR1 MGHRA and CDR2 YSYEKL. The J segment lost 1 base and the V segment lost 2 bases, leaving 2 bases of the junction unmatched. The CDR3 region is CASSQRLAGSYEQYF. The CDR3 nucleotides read TGCGCCAGCAGCCAACGACTAGCGGGTTCCTACGAGCAGTACTTC.

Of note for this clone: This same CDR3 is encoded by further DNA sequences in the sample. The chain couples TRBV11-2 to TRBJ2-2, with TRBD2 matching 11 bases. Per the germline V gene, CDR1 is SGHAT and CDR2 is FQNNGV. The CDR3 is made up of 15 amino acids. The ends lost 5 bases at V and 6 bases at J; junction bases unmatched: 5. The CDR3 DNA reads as TGTGCCAGCAGCCTTAGCGGGAGGGGGGCCGGGGAGCTGTTTTTT. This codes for CASSLSGRGAGELFF. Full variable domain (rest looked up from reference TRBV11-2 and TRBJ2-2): EAGVAQSPRYKIIEKRQSVAFWCNPISGHATLYWYQQILGQGPKLLIQFQNNGVVDDSQLPKDRFSAERLKGVDSTLKIQPAKLEDSAVYLCASSLSGRGAGELFFGEGSRLTVL.

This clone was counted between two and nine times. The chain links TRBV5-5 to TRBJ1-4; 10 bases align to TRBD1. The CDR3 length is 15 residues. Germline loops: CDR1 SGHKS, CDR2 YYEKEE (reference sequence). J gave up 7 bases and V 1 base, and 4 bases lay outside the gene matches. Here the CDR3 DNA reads TGTGCCAGCAGCTTGAGACAGGGGGCGGTTGAAAAACTGTTTTTT. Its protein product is CASSLRQGAVEKLFF.

The CDR3 coding sequence is TGCGCCAGCAGCTTGGAGCCGGGATACGGGGAGCTGTTTTTT. This gives the protein CASSLEPGYGELFF. This chain links TRBV5-1 with TRBJ2-2, with TRBD2 as a possible D gene (5 bases). The CDR3 sequence is 14 residues long. In germline, CDR1 is SGHRS, CDR2 YFSETQ. Trimming pared 0 bases from V and 7 bases from J, leaving 10 bases between.

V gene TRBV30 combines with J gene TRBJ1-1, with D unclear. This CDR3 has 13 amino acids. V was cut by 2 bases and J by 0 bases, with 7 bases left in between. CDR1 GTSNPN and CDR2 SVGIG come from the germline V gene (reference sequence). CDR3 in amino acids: CAWSRLMNTEAFF. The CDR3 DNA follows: TGTGCCTGGAGTAGACTCATGAACACTGAAGCTTTCTTT.